A selection of T cell receptor beta chains follows, all from one sample in a study of cytomegalovirus exposure and HLA in healthy donors. The method was immunoSEQ multiplex PCR; TCRdb's version includes in-frame clones alone and lacks a portion of them. The data show about 98,000 clones, with around 80% seen just once and less than 1.5% held by the top ten. The sample taken for sequencing was PBMCs. The receptor set was obtained from a man aged 35 to 55 in good health and CMV-seronegative. Both conserved end residues are trimmed from each CDR3. Each record gives: V gene, CDR3 protein.

TRBV27 ASSRTPNQPQH
TRBV19 ASQDAVIPGQY
TRBV27 ASSFQGGEKLF
TRBV11-1 ASSLLGQGIDEQY
TRBV18 ASSKGQGLKSNQPQH
TRBV6-5 ASTLGPRVNSPLH
TRBV29-1 SVDTGGSEQF
TRBV7-9 ASSQSRDRHNEQF
TRBV7-2 ASSLAGPGGNDEQF
TRBV5-6 ASRRGQGGLDTEAF
TRBV7-2 ASSLESGTGASTDTQY
TRBV18 ASSPLTGPFSYEQY
TRBV7-9 SSSLLRTGDYEQY
TRBV7-2 ASSLDLKTGGF
TRBV6-1 ATARVQTNTGELF
TRBV5-1 ASRQLDRRTEAF
TRBV29-1 SVLGGSYNEQF
TRBV7-6 ASSGQGQGLDGYT
TRBV6-1 ASSSPGLPSEQY
TRBV7-2 ASSPRMTGGLETQY
TRBV29-1 SDLQGLRYGYT
TRBV6-4 ASSAKEQAQETQY
TRBV6-6 ASTGVTSTDTQY
TRBV28 ASSGQGRGYT
TRBV7-9 ASSEGQGSYYEQY
TRBV7-2 ASSFDRASSYEQY
TRBV27 ASSTRTGSNQPQH
TRBV14 ASSLTGIPQAF
TRBV5-4 ASSLLGAAEAF
TRBV30 AWRAEETQY
TRBV5-4 ASSFDSTGTGTSPLH
TRBV28 ASILGGSYEQY
TRBV5-4 ASSPRHRGLETQY
TRBV18 ASSPRVSRGKIGANVLT
TRBV6-5 ASSFRTDSEAF
TRBV11-2 ASSLVDAGPYEQY
TRBV6-5 ASSLTGTNTEAF
TRBV6-5 ASSYSSGGDTGELF
TRBV5-1 ASSISGGAYEQY
TRBV18 ASSPGGRPQEKLF
TRBV11-1 ASSLRLAGLRGNEQF
TRBV18 ASPTPGQGTDTQY
TRBV21-1 ASSKHQVFETQY
TRBV4-1 ASSQDQTANYGYT
TRBV27 ASSLTGLNTEAF
TRBV6-4 ASSDFDSNTSYEQY
TRBV6-5 ASSPRSSYNSPLH
TRBV2 ASSGGTGSHEQY
TRBV27 ASSLVGGGDNSPLH
TRBV7-2 ASSTVGSSPQETQY
TRBV29-1 SVEGRYEAF
TRBV6-1 ASSSQLGDYEQY
TRBV11-2 ASSSSDRPYYEQY
TRBV5-8 ASSTPPGSPGGGYT
TRBV30 AWGSRNPGQGGYT
TRBV14 ASSPGQIPAF
TRBV5-4 ASSYIGTPNTEAF
TRBV25-1 ASSDAGSGYT
TRBV7-8 ASSPIEGQGPGTEAF
TRBV20-1 SAKGGAGYT